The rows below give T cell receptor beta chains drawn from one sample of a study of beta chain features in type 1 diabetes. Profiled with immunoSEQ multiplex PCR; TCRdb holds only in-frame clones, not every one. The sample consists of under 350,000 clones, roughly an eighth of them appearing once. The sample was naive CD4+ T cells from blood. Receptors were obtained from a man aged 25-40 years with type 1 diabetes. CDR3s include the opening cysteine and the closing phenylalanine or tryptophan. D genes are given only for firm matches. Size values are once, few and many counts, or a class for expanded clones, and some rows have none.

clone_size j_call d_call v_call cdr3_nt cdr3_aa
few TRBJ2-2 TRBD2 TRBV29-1 TGCAGCGCCACTAGCGGGGCGAACACCGGGGAGCTGTTTTTT CSATSGANTGELFF
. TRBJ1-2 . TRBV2 TGTGCCAGCGGTGGAGGACTGTTCTATGGCTACACCTTC CASGGGLFYGYTF
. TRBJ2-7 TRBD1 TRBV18 TGTGCCAGCTCAACCCGACAGGGCAGCGCGGACGAGCAGTACTTC CASSTRQGSADEQYF
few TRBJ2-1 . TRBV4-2 TGTGCCAGCAGCCAAGATGGAGGGGCCTACAATGAGCAGTTCTTC CASSQDGGAYNEQFF
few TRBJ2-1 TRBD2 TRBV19 TGTGCCAGTAGCATAGCGGGGGTTGGGGACAATGAGCAGTTCTTC CASSIAGVGDNEQFF
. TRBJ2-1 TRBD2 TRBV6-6 TGTGCCAGCAGTCCCCCCGGGAGCGGGAGTCTCAATGAGCAGTTCTTC CASSPPGSGSLNEQFF
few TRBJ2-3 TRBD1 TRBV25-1 TGTGCCAGCAGTGGACAGGGGGCCGATACGCAGTATTTT CASSGQGADTQYF
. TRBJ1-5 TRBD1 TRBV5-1 TGCGCCAGCAGCCCCGGGACAGGGCTGTATAGCAATCAGCCCCAGCATTTT CASSPGTGLYSNQPQHF
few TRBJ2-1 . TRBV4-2 TGTGCCAGCAGCCAGGGGAGCTCCTACAATGAGCAGTTCTTC CASSQGSSYNEQFF
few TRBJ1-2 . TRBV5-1 TGCGCCAGCAGCTCCCGGGGGATCGAAAATGGCTACACCTTC CASSSRGIENGYTF
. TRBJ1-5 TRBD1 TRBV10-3 TGTGCCACCGCTGACAGGGAGAGCCATCAGCCCCAGCATTTT CATADRESHQPQHF
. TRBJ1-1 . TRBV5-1 TGCGCCAGCAGCTTGGGGGCGATTAACACTGAAGCTTTCTTT CASSLGAINTEAFF
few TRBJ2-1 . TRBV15 TGTGCCACCAGCACCTCAACGACAAGCTCCTACAATGAGCAGTTCTTC CATSTSTTSSYNEQFF
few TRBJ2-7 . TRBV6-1 TGTGCCAGCAGTGATGGAGGTCCTTACTATTACGAGCAGTACTTC CASSDGGPYYYEQYF
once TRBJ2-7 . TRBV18 TGTGCCAGCTCACCACCAGGGGAAGCGGGCTACGAGCAGTACTTC CASSPPGEAGYEQYF
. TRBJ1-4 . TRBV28 TGTGCCAGCACGGGGGGGGGAAGTGAAAAACTGTTTTTT CASTGGGSEKLFF
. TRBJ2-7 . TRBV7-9 TGTGCCAGCAGCCGACGGACTGCCGATTACGAGCAGTACTTC CASSRRTADYEQYF
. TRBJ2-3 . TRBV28 TGTGCCAGCAGTTTAGGGAGTCTTCCAGATACGCAGTATTTT CASSLGSLPDTQYF
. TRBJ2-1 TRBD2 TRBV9 TGTGCCAGCAGCGTAGTGCCCCTAGCGGTTGGCGATGAGCAGTTCTTC CASSVVPLAVGDEQFF
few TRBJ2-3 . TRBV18 TGTGCCAGCTCCCCTACCCATGAGGGCGCTAGCACAGATACGCAGTATTTT CASSPTHEGASTDTQYF
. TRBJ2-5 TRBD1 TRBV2 TGTGCCAGCAGTGAAGGGGACAGGGTACTACAAGAGACCCAGTACTTC CASSEGDRVLQETQYF
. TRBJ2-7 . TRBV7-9 TGTGCCAGCAGCTTAGCGAACTCTCTCGACGAGCAGTACTTC CASSLANSLDEQYF
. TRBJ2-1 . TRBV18 TGTGCCAGCTCACGCACGGCAGGGCTTGGGGACAATGAGCAGTTCTTC CASSRTAGLGDNEQFF
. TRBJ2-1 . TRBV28 TGTGCCAGCAGTTTCCTCGACCGGGGTCGGTTCTTC CASSFLDRGRFF
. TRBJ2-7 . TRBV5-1 TGCGCCAGCAGTTGGGAGTCGTTCTACGAGCAGTACTTC CASSWESFYEQYF
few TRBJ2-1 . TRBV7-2 TGTGCCAGCAGCGCAAGACCCCAGGGCGGTGAGCAGTTCTTC CASSARPQGGEQFF
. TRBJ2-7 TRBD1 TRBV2 TGTGCCAGCAGTGGAGGGGACAGGGGGATCGAGCAGTACTTC CASSGGDRGIEQYF
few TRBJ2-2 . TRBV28 TGTGCCAGCAGATTGAGGGCACACGACAAGCCCGGGGAGCTGTTTTTT CASRLRAHDKPGELFF
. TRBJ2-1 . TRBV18 TGTGCCAGCTCACCTGGAAGGCCTAGTCTCCGGGAGTTCTTC CASSPGRPSLREFF
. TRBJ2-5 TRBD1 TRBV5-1 TGCGCCAGTTGGGACAGGAGAGGAGAGACCCAGTACTTC CASWDRRGETQYF
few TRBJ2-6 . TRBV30 TGTGCCTGGAGTGGACAATTCTCTGGGGCCAACGTCCTGACTTTC CAWSGQFSGANVLTF
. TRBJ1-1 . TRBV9 TGTGCCAGCAGCGTGGTCGGACAGTCGAACACTGAAGCTTTCTTT CASSVVGQSNTEAFF
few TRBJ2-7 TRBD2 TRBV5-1 TGCGCCAGCAGCGAGGGAATAGCGGGAGAGGGCTACGAGCAGTACTTC CASSEGIAGEGYEQYF
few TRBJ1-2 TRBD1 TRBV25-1 TGTGCCAGCAGTGAGGGACAGCGCTATGGCTACACCTTC CASSEGQRYGYTF
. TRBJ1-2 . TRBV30 TGTGCCTGGAGTGAGGGGCGCCAGTCCCCCTATGGCTACACCTTC CAWSEGRQSPYGYTF
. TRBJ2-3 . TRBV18 TGTGCCAGCTCACCACCGGGACAAGGAGTTAGCCCAGATACGCAGTATTTT CASSPPGQGVSPDTQYF
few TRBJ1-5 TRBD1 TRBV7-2 TGTGCCAGCAGCCCCCGGACAGGGCGAGGGAGCAATCAGCCCCAGCATTTT CASSPRTGRGSNQPQHF
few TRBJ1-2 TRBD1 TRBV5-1 TGCGCCAGCAGCCCGGAGGGGGCGCGCGACTATGGCTACACCTTC CASSPEGARDYGYTF
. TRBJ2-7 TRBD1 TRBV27 TGTGCCAGCAGTTTATATCCTGACAGGGACTACGAGCAGTACTTC CASSLYPDRDYEQYF
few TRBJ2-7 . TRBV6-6 TGTGCCAGCAGTTACTCAAATGGCTACTCTCCAGGCGAGCAGTACTTC CASSYSNGYSPGEQYF
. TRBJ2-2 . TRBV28 TGTGCCAGCAGCGCAATTCTACTAACCGGGGAGCTGTTTTTT CASSAILLTGELFF
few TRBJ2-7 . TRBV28 TGTGCCAGCAGTTCGAAGGGAGTCTACGAGCAGTACTTC CASSSKGVYEQYF
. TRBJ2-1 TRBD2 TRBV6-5 TGTGCCAGCAGCGCTAGTCCAGGACTAGAATTGAGGTTCTTC CASSASPGLELRFF
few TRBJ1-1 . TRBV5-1 TGCGCCAGCAGCTCAGGATGGGGGGATAACACTGAAGCTTTCTTT CASSSGWGDNTEAFF
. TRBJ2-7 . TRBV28 TGTGCCAGCAGTTTATATCGGGAGGAGCAGTACTTC CASSLYREEQYF
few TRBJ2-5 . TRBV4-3 TGCGCCAGCAGCCATGGGGTGGCGGGAGAGACCCAGTACTTC CASSHGVAGETQYF
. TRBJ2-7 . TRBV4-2 TGTGCCAGCAGCCAAGACCCGGGAGCAGTTACCTACGAGCAGTACTTC CASSQDPGAVTYEQYF
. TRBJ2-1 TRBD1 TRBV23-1 TGCGCCAGCAGTGATAACAATAACGACAGGGTGAATGAGCAGTTCTTC CASSDNNNDRVNEQFF
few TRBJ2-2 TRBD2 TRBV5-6 TGTGCCAGCAGCAGGGGACTAGCGGGACCGCCATCCGGGGAGCTGTTTTTT CASSRGLAGPPSGELFF
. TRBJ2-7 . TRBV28 TGTGCCAGCCGACCCGTCCCTAGACGCGAGCAGTACTTC CASRPVPRREQYF
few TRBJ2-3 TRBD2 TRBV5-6 TGTGCCAGCAGCCTAGCGGCAGATACGCAGTATTTT CASSLAADTQYF
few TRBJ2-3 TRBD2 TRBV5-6 TGTGCCAGCAGCCGGGAGGTGACTACGCAGTATTTT CASSREVTTQYF
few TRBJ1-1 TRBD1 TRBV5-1 TGCGCCAGCAGCCTACCGGGACAGGGGAACACTGAAGCTTTCTTT CASSLPGQGNTEAFF
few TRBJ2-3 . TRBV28 TGTGCCAGCAGTGAGTGGTTCGCAGATACGCAGTATTTT CASSEWFADTQYF